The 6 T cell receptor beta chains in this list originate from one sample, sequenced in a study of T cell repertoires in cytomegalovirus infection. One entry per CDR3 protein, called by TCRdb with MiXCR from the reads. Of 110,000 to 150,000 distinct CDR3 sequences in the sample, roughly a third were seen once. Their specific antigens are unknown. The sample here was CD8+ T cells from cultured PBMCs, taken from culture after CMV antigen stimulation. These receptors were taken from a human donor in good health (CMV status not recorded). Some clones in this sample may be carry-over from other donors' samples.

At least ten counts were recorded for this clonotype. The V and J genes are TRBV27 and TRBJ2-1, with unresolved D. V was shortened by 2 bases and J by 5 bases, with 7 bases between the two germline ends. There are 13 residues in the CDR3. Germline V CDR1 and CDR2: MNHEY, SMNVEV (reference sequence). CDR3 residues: CASSLALHNEQFF. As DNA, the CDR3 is TGTGCCAGCAGTTTAGCACTCCACAATGAGCAGTTCTTC.

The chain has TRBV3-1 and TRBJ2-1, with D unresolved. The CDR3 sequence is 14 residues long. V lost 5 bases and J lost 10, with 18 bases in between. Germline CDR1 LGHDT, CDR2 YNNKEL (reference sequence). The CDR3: CASSSPFYPDEQFF. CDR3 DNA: TGTGCCAGCAGCTCCCCCTTTTACCCGGACGAGCAGTTCTTC.

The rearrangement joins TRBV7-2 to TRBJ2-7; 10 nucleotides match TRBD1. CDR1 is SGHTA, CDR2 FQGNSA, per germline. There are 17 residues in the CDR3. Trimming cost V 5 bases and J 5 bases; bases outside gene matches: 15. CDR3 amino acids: CASSAGGSGTGADEQYF. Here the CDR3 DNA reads TGTGCCAGCAGCGCCGGGGGGTCCGGGACAGGGGCCGACGAGCAGTACTTC. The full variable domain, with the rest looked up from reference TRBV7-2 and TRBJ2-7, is GAGVSQSPSNKVTEKGKDVELRCDPISGHTALYWYRQSLGQGLEFLIYFQGNSAPDKSGLPSDRFSAERTGGSVSTLTIQRTQQEDSAVYLCASSAGGSGTGADEQYFGPGTRLTVT.

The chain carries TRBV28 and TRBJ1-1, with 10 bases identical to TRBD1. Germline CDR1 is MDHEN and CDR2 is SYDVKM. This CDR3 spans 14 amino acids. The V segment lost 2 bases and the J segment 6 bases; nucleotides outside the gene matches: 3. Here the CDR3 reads CASSLPGTGAEAFF. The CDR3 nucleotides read TGTGCCAGCAGTTTACCCGGGACAGGGGCTGAAGCTTTCTTT.

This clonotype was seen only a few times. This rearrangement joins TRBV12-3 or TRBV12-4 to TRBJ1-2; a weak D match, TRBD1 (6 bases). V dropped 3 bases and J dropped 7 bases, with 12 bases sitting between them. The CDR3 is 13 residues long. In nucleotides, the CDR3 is TGTGCCAGCAGTTTTGGGGGGGCGATTGGCTACACCTTC. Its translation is CASSFGGAIGYTF.

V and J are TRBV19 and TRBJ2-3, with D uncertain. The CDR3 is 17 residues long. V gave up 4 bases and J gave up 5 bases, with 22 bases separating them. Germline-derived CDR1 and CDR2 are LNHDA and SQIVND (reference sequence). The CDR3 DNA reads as TGTGCCAGTAGTACTTACCTCCGACATCTCCCCAGAGATACGCAGTATTTT. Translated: CASSTYLRHLPRDTQYF.